This TCR beta chain was recovered during a study of shared clonotypes between healthy human individuals. The protocol was immunoSEQ multiplex PCR, while the TCRdb copy is restricted to in-frame clones and leaves out a portion. The sample carries roughly 650,000 clones, roughly 96% recorded once. The CDR3 spans 15 residues. V dropped 2 bases and J dropped 4 bases, with 14 bases sitting between them. Germline values: CDR1 MNHEY, CDR2 SVGAGI. Terminally differentiated effector memory CD45RA+ cells were excluded from the naive CD8 cells, which were CD45RO-negative and positively selected for CCR7. The sample taken for sequencing was naive CD8+ T cells sorted from blood. This receptor was identified in a woman aged 25-40 years in good health. The chain couples TRBV6-5 to TRBJ1-1; maybe TRBD1 (5 bases). The CDR3 sequence: CASSYRRVRGTEAFF. CDR3 in DNA: TGTGCCAGCAGTTACCGGAGGGTAAGGGGCACTGAAGCTTTCTTT.